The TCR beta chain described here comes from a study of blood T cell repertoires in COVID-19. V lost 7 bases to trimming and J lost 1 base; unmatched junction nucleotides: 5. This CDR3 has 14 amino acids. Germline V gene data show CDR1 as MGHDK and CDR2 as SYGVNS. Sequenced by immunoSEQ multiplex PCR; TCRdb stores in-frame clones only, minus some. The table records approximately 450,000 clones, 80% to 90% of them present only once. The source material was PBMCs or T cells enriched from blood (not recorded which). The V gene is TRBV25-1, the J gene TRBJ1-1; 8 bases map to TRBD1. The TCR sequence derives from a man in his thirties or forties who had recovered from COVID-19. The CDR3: CASKGTGRNTEAFF. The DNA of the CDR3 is TGTGCCAGCAAGGGGACAGGTCGGAACACTGAAGCTTTCTTT.